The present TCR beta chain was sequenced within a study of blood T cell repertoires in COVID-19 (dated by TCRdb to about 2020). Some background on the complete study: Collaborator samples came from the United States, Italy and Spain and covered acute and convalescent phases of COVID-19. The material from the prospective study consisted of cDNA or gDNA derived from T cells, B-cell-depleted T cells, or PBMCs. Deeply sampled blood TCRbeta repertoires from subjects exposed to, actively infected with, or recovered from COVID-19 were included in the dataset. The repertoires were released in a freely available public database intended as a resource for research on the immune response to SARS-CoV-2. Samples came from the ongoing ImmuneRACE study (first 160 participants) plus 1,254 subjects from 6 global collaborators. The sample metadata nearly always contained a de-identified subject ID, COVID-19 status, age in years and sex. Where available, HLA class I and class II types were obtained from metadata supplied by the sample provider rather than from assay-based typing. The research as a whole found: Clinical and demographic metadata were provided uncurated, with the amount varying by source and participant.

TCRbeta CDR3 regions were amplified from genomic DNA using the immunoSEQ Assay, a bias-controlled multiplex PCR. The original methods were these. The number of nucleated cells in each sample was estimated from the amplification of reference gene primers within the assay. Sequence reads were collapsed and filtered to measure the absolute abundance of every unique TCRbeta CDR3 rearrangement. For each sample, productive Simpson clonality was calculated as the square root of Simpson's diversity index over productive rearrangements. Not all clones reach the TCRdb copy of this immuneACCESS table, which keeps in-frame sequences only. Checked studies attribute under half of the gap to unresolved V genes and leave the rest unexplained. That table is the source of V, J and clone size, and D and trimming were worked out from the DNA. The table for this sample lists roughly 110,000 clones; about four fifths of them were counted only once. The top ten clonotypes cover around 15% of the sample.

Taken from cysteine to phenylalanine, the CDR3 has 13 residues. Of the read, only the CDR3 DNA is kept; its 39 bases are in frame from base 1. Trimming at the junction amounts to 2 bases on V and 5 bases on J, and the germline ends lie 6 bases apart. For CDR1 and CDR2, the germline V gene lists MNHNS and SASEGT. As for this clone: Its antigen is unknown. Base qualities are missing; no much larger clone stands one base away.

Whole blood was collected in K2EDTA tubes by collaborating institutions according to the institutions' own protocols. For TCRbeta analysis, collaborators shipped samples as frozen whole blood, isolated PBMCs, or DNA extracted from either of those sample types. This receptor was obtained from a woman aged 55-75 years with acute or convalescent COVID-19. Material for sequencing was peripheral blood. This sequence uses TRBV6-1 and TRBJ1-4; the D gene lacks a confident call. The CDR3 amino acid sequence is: CASSEYRNEKLFF. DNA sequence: TGTGCCAGCAGTGAATACAGAAATGAAAAACTGTTTTTT.